The sequence of this T cell receptor beta chain was determined in a study of cytomegalovirus exposure and HLA in healthy donors. V was pared by 7 bases and J by 6 bases, with 5 bases of the junction left unmatched. Germline V gives CDR1 MNHEY, CDR2 SVGAGI. CDR3 length: 14 residues. 13 Jbeta primers and 60 Vbeta primers were used for the PCR. Profiled with immunoSEQ multiplex PCR; TCRdb holds only in-frame clones, not every one. The table lists 140,000 to 150,000 clones, 79% of them singletons. The sequenced material came from PBMCs. The clonotype was recovered from a woman aged 40-49 years in good health and CMV-seropositive. The rearrangement links TRBV6-5 to TRBJ2-1, with 11 bases lining up with TRBD2. The CDR3 loop reads CASKKGLAVNEQFF. Written as DNA, the CDR3 is TGTGCCAGCAAAAAGGGACTAGCGGTCAATGAGCAGTTCTTC.